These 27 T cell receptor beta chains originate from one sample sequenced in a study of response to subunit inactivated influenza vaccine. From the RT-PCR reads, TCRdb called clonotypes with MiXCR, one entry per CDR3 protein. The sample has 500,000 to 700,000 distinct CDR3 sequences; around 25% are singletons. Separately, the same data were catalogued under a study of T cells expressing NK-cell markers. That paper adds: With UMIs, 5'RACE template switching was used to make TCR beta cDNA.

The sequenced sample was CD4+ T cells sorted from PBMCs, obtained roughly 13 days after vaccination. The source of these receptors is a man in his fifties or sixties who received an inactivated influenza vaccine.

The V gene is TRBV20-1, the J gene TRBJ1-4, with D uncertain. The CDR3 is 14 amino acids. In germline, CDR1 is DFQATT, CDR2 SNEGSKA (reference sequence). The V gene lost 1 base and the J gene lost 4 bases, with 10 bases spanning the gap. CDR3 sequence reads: CSARGILGNEKLFF. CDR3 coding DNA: TGCAGTGCTAGAGGGATATTGGGTAATGAAAAACTGTTTTTT.

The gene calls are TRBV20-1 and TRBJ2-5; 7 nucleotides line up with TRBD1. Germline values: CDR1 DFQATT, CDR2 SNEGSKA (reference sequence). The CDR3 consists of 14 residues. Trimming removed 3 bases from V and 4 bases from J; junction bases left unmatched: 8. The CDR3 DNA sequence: TGCAGTGCTAGGCCAGGGGGTGTCCGAGAGACCCAGTACTTC. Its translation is CSARPGGVRETQYF.

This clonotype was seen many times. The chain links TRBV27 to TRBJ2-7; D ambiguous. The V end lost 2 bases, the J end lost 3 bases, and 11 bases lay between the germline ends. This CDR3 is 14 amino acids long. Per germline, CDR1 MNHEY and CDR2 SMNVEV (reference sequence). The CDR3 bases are TGTGCCAGCAGTTTAGTTGACGGGTACTACGAGCAGTACTTC. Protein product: CASSLVDGYYEQYF.

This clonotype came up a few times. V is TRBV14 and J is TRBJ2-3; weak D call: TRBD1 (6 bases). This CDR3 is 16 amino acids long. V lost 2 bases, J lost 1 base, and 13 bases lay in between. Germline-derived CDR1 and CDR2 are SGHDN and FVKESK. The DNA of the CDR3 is TGTGCCAGCAGCCAAAACCAGGGGCTCGGCACAGATACGCAGTATTTT. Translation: CASSQNQGLGTDTQYF.

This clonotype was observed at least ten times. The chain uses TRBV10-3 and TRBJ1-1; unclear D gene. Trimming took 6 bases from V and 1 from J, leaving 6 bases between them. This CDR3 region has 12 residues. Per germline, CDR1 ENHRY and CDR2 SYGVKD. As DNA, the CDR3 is TGTGCCATCAGCATTTCGAACACTGAAGCTTTCTTT. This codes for CAISISNTEAFF.

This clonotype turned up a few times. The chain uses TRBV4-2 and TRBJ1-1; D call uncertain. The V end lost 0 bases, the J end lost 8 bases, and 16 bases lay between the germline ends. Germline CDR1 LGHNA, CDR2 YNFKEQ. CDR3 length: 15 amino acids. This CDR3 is CASSQESWARAEAFF. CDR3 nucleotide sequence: TGTGCCAGCAGCCAAGAATCCTGGGCTCGAGCCGAAGCTTTCTTT.

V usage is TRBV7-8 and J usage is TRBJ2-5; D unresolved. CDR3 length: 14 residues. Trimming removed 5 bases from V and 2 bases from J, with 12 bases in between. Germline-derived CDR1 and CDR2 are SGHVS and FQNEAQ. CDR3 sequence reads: CASSPRLRQETQYF. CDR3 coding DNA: TGTGCCAGCAGCCCGCGGCTCCGACAAGAGACCCAGTACTTC.

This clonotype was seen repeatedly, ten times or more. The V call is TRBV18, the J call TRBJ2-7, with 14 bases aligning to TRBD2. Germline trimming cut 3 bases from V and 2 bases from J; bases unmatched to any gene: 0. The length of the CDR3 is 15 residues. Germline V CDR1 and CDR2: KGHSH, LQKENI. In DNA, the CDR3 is TGTGCCAGCTCACCGGGACTAGCGGGAGCCTACGAGCAGTACTTC. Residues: CASSPGLAGAYEQYF. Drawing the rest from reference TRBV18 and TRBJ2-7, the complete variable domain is NAGVMQNPRHLVRRRGQEARLRCSPMKGHSHVYWYRQLPEEGLKFMVYLQKENIIDESGMPKERFSAEFPKEGPSILRIQQVVRGDSAAYFCASSPGLAGAYEQYFGPGTRLTVT.

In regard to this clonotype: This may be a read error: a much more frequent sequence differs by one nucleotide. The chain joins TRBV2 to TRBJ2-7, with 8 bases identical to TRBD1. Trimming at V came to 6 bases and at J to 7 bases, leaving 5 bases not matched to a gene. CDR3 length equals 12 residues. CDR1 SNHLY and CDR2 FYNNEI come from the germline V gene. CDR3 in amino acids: CASSRQGQEQYF. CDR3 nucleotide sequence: TGTGCCAGCAGCCGACAGGGGCAGGAGCAGTACTTC.

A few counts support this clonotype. The chain's CDR3 is CASSAGTMNTEAFF. CDR3 DNA: TGTGCCAGCAGTGCCGGGACAATGAACACTGAAGCTTTCTTT. The genes are TRBV2 and TRBJ1-1, with a weak D call TRBD1 (6 bases). Trimming removed 4 bases at V and 0 bases at J, with 9 bases between. CDR1 and CDR2 (germline): SNHLY, FYNNEI. CDR3 size: 14 residues.

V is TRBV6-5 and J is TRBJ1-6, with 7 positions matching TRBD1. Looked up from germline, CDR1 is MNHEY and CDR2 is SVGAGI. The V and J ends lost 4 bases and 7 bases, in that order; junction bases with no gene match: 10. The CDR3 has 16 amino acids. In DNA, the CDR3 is TGTGCCAGCAGTTCCGGGACAGAGCGTTCGAATTCACCCCTCCACTTT. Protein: CASSSGTERSNSPLHF.

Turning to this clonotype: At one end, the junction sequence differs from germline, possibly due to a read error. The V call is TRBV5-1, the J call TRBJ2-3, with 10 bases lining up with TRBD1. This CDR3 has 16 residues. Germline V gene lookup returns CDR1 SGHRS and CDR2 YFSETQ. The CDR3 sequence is CDSSALGTGGTDTQYF. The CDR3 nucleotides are TGCGACAGCAGCGCCCTAGGGACAGGGGGCACAGATACGCAGTATTTT. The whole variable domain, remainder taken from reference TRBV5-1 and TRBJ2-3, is KAGVTQTPRYLIKTRGQQVTLSCSPISGHRSVSWYQQTPGQGLQFLFEYFSETQRNKGNFPGRFSGRQFSNSRSEMNVSTLELGDSALYLCDSSALGTGGTDTQYFGPGTRLTVL.

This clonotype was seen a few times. The CDR3 is CASSVLPGQSYNEQFF. CDR3 nucleotides: TGCGCCAGCAGCGTCCTTCCGGGACAGTCCTACAATGAGCAGTTCTTC. The chain couples TRBV5-1 to TRBJ2-1; 7 bases align to TRBD1. This CDR3 has 16 residues. CDR1 and CDR2 from the germline V gene are SGHRS and YFSETQ. V was clipped by 4 bases and J by 1 base; unmatched bases: 8.

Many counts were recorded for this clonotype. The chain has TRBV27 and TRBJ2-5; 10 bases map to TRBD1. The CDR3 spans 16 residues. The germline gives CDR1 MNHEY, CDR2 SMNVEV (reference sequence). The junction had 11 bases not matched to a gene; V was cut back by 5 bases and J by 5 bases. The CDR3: CASSRGQGPPLETQYF. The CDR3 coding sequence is TGTGCCAGCAGTCGGGGACAGGGGCCCCCGTTGGAGACCCAGTACTTC.

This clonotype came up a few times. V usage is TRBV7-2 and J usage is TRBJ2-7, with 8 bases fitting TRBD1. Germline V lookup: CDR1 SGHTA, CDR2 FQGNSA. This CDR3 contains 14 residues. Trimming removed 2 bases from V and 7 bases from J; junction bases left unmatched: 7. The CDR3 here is CASSLLLRGREQYF. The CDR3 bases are TGTGCCAGCAGCTTATTACTCAGGGGGCGTGAGCAGTACTTC.

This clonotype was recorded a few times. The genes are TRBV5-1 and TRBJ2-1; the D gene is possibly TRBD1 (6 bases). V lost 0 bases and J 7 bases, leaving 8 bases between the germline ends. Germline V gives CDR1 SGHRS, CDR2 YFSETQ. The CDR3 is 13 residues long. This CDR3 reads CASSLAGQNEQFF. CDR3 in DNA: TGCGCCAGCAGCTTGGCGGGACAAAATGAGCAGTTCTTC.

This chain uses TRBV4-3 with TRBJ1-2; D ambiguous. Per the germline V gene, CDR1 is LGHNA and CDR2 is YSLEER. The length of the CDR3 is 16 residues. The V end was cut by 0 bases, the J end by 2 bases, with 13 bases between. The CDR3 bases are TGCGCCAGCAGCCAAGATCCGGCCACACAAAACTATGGCTACACCTTC. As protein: CASSQDPATQNYGYTF.

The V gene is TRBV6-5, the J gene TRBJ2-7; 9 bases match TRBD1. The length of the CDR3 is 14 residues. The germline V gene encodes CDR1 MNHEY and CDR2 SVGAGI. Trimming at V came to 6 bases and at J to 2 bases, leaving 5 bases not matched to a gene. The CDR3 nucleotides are TGTGCCAGCAGATACGGGACAGGGACCTACGAGCAGTACTTC. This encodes CASRYGTGTYEQYF.

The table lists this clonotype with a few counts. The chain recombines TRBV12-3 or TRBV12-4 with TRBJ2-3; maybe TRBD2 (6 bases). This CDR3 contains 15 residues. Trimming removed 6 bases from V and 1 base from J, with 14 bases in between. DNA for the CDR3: TGTGCCAGCAGACGCCGCGGGGCCCGCACAGATACGCAGTATTTT. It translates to CASRRRGARTDTQYF.

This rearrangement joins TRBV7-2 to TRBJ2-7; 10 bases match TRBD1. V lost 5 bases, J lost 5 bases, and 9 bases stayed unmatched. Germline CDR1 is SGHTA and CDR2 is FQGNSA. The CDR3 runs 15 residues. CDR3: CASSRRQGAVDEQYF. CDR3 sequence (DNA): TGTGCCAGCAGCAGACGACAGGGGGCGGTGGACGAGCAGTACTTC.

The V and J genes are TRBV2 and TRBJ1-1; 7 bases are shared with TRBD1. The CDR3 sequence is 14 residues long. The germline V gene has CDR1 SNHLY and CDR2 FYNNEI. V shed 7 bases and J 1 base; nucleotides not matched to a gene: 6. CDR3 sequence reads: CASKLRQGNTEAFF. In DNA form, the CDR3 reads TGTGCCAGCAAGCTCCGACAGGGGAACACTGAAGCTTTCTTT. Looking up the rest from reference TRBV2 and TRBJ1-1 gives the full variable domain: EPEVTQTPSHQVTQMGQEVILRCVPISNHLYFYWYRQILGQKVEFLVSFYNNEISEKSEIFDDQFSVERPDGSNFTLKIRSTKLEDSAMYFCASKLRQGNTEAFFGQGTRLTVV.

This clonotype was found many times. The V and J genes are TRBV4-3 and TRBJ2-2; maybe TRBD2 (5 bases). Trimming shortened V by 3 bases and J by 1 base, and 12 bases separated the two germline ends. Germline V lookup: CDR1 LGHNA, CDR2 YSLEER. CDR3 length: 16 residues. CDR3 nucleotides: TGCGCCAGCAGCCAGGCATGGGAGAAGAACACCGGGGAGCTGTTTTTT. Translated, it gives CASSQAWEKNTGELFF.

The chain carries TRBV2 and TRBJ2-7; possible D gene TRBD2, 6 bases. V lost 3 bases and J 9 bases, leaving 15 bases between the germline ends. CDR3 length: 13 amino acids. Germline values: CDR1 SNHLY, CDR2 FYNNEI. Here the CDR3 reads CASSDNRRVRQYF. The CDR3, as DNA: TGTGCCAGCAGTGACAATCGGAGGGTAAGGCAGTACTTC.

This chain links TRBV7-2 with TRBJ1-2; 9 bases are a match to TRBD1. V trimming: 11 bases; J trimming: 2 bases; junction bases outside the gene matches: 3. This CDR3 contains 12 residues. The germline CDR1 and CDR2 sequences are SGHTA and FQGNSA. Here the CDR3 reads CAGGQGNYGYTF. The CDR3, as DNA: TGTGCCGGGGGACAGGGAAACTATGGCTACACCTTC.

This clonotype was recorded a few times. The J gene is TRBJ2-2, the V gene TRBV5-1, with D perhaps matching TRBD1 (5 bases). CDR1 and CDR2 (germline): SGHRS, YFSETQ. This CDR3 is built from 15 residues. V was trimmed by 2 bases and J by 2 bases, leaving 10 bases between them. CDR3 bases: TGCGCCAGCAGCTTAGACAGACGTAACACCGGGGAGCTGTTTTTT. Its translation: CASSLDRRNTGELFF.

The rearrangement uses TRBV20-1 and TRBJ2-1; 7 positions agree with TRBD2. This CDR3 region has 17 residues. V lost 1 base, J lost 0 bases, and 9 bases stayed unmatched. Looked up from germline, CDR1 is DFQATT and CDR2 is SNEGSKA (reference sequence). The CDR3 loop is CSARVSSGDSSYNEQFF. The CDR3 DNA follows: TGCAGTGCTAGAGTTTCGAGCGGGGATAGCTCCTACAATGAGCAGTTCTTC.

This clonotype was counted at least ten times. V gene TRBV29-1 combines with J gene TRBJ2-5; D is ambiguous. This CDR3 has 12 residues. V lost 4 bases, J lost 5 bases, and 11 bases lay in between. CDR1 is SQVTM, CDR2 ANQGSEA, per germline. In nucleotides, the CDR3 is TGCAGCGTTGCTTTGGGCAGTGAGACCCAGTACTTC. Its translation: CSVALGSETQYF.